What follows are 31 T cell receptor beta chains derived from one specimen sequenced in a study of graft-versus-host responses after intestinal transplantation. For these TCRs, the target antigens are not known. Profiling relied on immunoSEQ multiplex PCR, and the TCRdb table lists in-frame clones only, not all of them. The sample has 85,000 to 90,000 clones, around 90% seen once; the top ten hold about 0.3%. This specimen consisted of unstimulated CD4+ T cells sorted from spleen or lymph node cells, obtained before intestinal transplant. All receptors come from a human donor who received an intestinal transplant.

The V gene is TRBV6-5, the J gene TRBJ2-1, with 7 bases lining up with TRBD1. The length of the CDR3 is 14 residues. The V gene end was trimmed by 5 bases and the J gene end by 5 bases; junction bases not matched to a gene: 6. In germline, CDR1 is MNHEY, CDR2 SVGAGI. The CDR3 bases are TGTGCCAGCAGTACCCGGGACAGACACAATGAGCAGTTCTTC. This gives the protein CASSTRDRHNEQFF.

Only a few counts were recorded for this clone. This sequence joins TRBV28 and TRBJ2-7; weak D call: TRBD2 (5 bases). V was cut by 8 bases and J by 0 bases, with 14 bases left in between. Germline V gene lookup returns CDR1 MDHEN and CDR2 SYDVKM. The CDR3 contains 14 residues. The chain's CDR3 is CASGSDSSSYEQYF. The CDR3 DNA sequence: TGTGCCAGCGGGTCGGACTCAAGCTCCTACGAGCAGTACTTC.

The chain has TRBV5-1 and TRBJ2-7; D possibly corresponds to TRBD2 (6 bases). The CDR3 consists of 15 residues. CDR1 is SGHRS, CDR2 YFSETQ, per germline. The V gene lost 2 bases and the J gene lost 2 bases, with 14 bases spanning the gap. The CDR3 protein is CASSFSGGFTYEQYF. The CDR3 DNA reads TGCGCCAGCAGCTTTTCCGGGGGATTTACCTACGAGCAGTACTTC.

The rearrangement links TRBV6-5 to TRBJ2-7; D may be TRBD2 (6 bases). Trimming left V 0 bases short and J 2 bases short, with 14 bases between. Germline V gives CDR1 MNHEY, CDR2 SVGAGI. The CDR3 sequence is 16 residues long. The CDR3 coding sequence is TGTGCCAGCAGTTACTCCGGCCAGCGGGTAACCTACGAGCAGTACTTC. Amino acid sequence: CASSYSGQRVTYEQYF.

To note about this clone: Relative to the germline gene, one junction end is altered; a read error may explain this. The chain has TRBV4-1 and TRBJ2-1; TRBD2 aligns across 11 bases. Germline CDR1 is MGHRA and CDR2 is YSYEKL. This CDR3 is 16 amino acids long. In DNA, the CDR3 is TGTGCCAGCAGCCAAACTAGCGGGGGATCCTACAATGAGCAGTTCTTC. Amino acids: CASSQTSGGSYNEQFF.

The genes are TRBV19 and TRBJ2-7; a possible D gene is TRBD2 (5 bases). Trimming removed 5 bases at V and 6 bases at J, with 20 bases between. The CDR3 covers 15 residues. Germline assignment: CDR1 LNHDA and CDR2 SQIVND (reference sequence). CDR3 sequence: CASSARTSPTSEQYF. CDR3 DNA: TGTGCCAGTAGTGCAAGGACCTCGCCAACTAGCGAGCAGTACTTC.

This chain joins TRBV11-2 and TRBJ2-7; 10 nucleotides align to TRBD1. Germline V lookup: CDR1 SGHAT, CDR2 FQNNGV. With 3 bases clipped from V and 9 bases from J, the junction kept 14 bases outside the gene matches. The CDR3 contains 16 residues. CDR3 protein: CASSFSRDRGLGGQYF. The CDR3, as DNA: TGTGCCAGCAGCTTCTCCCGGGACAGGGGACTTGGAGGGCAGTACTTC.

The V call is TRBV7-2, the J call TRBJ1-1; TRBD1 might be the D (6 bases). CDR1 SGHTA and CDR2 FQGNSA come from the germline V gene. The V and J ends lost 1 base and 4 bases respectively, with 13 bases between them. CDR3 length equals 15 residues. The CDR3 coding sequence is TGTGCCAGCAGCTTAGGGGGGGGCCTGAGCACTGAAGCTTTCTTT. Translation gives CASSLGGGLSTEAFF.

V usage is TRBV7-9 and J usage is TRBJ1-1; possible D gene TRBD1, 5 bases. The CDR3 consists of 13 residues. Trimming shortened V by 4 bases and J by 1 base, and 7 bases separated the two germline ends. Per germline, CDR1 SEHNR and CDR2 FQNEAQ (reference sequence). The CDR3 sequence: CASSSTENTEAFF. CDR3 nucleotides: TGTGCCAGCAGCTCGACAGAGAACACTGAAGCTTTCTTT.

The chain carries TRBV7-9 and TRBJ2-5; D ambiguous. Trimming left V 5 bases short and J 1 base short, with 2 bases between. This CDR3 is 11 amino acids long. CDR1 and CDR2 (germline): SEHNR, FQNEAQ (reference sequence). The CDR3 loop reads CASSLQETQYF. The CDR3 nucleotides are TGTGCCAGCAGCCTCCAAGAGACCCAGTACTTC.

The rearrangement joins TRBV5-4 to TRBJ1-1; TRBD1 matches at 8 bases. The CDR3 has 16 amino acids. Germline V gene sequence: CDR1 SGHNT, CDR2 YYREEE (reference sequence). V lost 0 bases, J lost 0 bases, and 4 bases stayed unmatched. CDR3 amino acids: CASSLGGTGLNTEAFF. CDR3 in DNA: TGTGCCAGCAGCTTGGGTGGGACAGGTCTGAACACTGAAGCTTTCTTT.

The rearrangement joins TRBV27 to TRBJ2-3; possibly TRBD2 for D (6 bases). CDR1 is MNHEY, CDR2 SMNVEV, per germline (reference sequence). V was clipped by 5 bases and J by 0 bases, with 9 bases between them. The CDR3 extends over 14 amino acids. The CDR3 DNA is TGTGCCAGCAGTCTCAGCGGGAGCACAGATACGCAGTATTTT. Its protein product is CASSLSGSTDTQYF.

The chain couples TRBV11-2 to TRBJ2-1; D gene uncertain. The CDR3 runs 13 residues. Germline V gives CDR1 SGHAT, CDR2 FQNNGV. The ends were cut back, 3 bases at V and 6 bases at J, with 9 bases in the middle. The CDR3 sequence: CASSLEFSNEQFF. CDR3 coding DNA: TGTGCCAGCAGCTTGGAATTTAGCAATGAGCAGTTCTTC.

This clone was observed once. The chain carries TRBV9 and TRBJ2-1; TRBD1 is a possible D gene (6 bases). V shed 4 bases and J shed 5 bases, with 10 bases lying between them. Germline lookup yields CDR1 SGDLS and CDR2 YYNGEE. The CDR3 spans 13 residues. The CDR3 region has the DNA TGTGCCAGCAGCTTGCCAGGGGACAATGAGCAGTTCTTC. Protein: CASSLPGDNEQFF.

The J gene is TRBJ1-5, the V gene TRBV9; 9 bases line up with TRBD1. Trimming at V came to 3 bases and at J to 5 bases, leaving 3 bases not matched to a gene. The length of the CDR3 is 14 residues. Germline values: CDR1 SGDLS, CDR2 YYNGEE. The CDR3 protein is CASSADRGDQPQHF. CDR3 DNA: TGTGCCAGCAGCGCTGACAGGGGGGATCAGCCCCAGCATTTT.

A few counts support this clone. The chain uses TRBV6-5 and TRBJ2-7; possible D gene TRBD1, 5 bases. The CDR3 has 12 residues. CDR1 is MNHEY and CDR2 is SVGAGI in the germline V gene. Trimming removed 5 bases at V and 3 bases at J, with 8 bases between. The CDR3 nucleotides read TGTGCCAGCAGTGGCAGGGACTACGAGCAGTACTTC. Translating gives CASSGRDYEQYF.

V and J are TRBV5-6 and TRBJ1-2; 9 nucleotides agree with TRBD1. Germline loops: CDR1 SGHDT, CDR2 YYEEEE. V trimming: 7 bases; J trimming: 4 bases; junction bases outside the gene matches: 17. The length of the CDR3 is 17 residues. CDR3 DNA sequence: TGTGCCAGCTCCCCACTCACGCGACAGGGGGAAAGCTATGGCTACACCTTC. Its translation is CASSPLTRQGESYGYTF.

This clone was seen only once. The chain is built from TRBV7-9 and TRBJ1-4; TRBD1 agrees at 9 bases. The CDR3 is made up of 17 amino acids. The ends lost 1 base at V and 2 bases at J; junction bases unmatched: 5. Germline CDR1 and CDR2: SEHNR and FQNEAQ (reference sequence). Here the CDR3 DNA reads TGTGCCAGCAGCTTAGGGAAACAGGGGGCCACTAATGAAAAACTGTTTTTT. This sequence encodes CASSLGKQGATNEKLFF.

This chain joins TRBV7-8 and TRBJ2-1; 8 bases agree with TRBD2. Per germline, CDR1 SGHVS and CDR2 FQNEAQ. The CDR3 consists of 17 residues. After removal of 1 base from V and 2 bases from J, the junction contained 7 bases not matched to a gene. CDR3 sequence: CASSLVLLAEPYNEQFF. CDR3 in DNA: TGTGCCAGCAGCTTAGTTTTACTAGCGGAGCCCTACAATGAGCAGTTCTTC.

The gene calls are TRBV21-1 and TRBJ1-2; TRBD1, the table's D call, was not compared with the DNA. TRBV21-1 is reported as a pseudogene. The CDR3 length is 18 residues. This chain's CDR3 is CASSLTGLQVFFNYGYTF. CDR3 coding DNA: TGTGCCAGCAGCCTGACAGGCCTACAAGTTTTTTTCAACTATGGCTACACCTTC.

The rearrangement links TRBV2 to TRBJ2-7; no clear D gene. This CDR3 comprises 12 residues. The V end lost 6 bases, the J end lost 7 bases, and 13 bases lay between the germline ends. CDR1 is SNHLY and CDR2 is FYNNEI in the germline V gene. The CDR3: CASRRHLEEQYF. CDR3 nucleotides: TGTGCCAGCAGGAGACACCTCGAGGAGCAGTACTTC.

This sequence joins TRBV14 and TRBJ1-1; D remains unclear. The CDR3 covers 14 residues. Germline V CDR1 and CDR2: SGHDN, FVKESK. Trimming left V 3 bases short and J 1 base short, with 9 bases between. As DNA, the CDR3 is TGTGCCAGCAGCCACATAGGGAGGAACACTGAAGCTTTCTTT. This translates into CASSHIGRNTEAFF.

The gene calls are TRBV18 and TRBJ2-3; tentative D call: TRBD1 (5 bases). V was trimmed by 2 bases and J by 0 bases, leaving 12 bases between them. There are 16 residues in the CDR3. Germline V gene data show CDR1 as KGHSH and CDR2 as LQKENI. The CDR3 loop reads CASSPFGRGSTDTQYF. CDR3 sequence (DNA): TGTGCCAGCTCACCATTTGGAAGGGGCAGCACAGATACGCAGTATTTT.

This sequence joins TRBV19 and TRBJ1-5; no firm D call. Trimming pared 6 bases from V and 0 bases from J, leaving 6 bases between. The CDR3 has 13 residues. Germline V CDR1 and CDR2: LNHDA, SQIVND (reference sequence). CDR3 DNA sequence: TGTGCCAGTAGGTCCTTTAGCAATCAGCCCCAGCATTTT. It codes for CASRSFSNQPQHF.

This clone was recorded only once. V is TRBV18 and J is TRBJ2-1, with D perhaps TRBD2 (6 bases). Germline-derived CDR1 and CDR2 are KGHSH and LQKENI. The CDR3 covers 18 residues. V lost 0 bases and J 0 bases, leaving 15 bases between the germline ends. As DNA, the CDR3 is TGTGCCAGCTCACCACCGGCTGGGGCGGGGAACTCCTACAATGAGCAGTTCTTC. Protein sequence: CASSPPAGAGNSYNEQFF.

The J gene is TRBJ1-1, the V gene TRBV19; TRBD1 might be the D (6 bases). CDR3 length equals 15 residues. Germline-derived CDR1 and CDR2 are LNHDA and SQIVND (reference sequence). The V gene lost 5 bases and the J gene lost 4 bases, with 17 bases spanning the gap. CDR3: CASSALTGGGTEAFF. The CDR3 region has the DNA TGTGCCAGTAGTGCTTTAACGGGGGGCGGCACTGAAGCTTTCTTT.

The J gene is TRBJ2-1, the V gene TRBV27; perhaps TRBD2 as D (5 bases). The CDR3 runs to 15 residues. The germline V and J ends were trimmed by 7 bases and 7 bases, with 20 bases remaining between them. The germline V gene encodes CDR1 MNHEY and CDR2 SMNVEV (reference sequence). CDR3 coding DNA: TGTGCCAGCAACGGAGGTAGCGATAGAGTGAATGAGCAGTTCTTC. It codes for CASNGGSDRVNEQFF.

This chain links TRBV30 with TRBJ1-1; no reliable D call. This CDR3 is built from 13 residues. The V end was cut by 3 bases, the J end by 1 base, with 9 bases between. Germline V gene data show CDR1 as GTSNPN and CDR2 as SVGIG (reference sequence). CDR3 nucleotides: TGTGCCTGGAGCCCCCGGCGGAACACTGAAGCTTTCTTT. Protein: CAWSPRRNTEAFF.

CDR3 residues: CASRSGTSSYNEQFF. The CDR3 DNA follows: TGTGCCAGCAGATCGGGGACAAGCTCCTACAATGAGCAGTTCTTC. V and J are TRBV6-1 and TRBJ2-1; possible D gene TRBD1, 6 bases. The ends were cut back, 6 bases at V and 0 bases at J, with 12 bases in the middle. The CDR3 spans 15 residues. Germline V gene lookup returns CDR1 MNHNS and CDR2 SASEGT.

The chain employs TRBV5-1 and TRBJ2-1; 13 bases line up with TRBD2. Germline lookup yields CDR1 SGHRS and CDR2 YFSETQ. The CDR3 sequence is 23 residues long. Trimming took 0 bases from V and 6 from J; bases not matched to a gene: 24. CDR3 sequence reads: CASSLARRRGLAGPTASLNEQFF. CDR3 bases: TGCGCCAGCAGCTTGGCCCGACGAAGGGGACTAGCGGGGCCCACGGCCTCCCTCAATGAGCAGTTCTTC.

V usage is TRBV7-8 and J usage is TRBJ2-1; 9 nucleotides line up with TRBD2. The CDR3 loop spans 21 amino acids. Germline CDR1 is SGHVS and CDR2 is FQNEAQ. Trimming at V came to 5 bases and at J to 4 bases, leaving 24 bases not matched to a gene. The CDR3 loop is CASSPGVVIAGVGEKYNEQFF. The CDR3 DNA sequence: TGTGCCAGCAGCCCAGGAGTAGTGATAGCGGGAGTGGGCGAAAAATACAATGAGCAGTTCTTC.